Each of the 27 T cell receptor beta chains below was sequenced from the same sample in a study of T cell responses to AZD1222 COVID-19 vaccine. TCRdb's copy holds only in-frame clones and misses some; the assay was immunoSEQ multiplex PCR. The sample consists of approximately 100,000 clones, approximately 87% of them appearing once. The material sequenced was peripheral blood, taken on day 0 of AZD1222 vaccination. The receptors shown here come from an adult in good health.

This clone appeared once. This chain links TRBV28 with TRBJ1-2; 7 positions match TRBD1. Germline loops: CDR1 MDHEN, CDR2 SYDVKM. The CDR3 sequence is 16 residues long. Trimming removed 3 bases from V and 2 bases from J; junction bases left unmatched: 9. CDR3 loop: CASSFIRRTGNYGYTF. The CDR3 DNA reads as TGTGCCAGCAGTTTTATTCGTCGGACAGGAAACTATGGCTACACCTTC.

The chain links TRBV5-1 to TRBJ2-7; TRBD1 matches 9 bases. Germline CDR1 is SGHRS and CDR2 is YFSETQ. J was trimmed by 6 bases and V by 0 bases; bases with no gene match: 7. CDR3 length: 15 residues. Written as DNA, the CDR3 is TGCGCCAGCAGCTTGGCCGGGACAGGGACCGGCGAGCAGTACTTC. Residues: CASSLAGTGTGEQYF.

This clone was picked up a small number of times. The same CDR3 is also encoded by other DNA sequences in this sample. The rearrangement uses TRBV5-4 and TRBJ1-1; tentatively, D is TRBD1 (5 bases). Trimming shortened V by 4 bases and J by 2 bases, and 9 bases separated the two germline ends. The V gene's germline CDR1 is SGHNT and CDR2 YYREEE (reference sequence). CDR3 size: 13 residues. In DNA, the CDR3 is TGTGCCAGCAGCCCCGGACAAAACACTGAAGCTTTCTTT. Translating gives CASSPGQNTEAFF.

Only a few counts were recorded for this clone. This sequence joins TRBV4-1 and TRBJ1-2; D perhaps matches TRBD1 (5 bases). Germline-derived CDR1 and CDR2 are MGHRA and YSYEKL. The germline V and J ends were trimmed by 5 bases and 3 bases, with 19 bases remaining between them. The length of the CDR3 is 16 residues. The chain's CDR3 is CASSDSGTPYHYGYTF. DNA of the CDR3: TGCGCCAGCAGCGACTCCGGGACCCCATATCACTATGGCTACACCTTC.

This clone was counted between two and nine times. The genes are TRBV7-9 and TRBJ2-3; no reliable D call. The V gene lost 5 bases and the J gene lost 4 bases, with 10 bases spanning the gap. CDR3 length equals 13 residues. The germline V gene encodes CDR1 SEHNR and CDR2 FQNEAQ (reference sequence). CDR3 sequence reads: CASSSKWADTQYF. In DNA form, the CDR3 reads TGTGCCAGCAGCAGTAAGTGGGCAGATACGCAGTATTTT.

J is TRBJ1-3 and V is TRBV24-1; 9 bases fit TRBD1. Germline V gene data show CDR1 as KGHDR and CDR2 as SFDVKD. The CDR3 runs 17 residues. V lost 7 bases to trimming and J lost 0 bases; unmatched junction nucleotides: 9. The DNA for the CDR3 is TGTGCCACCAGCAGCCCCCCGGGACAGGGCTCTGGAAACACCATATATTTT. Protein: CATSSPPGQGSGNTIYF.

For the CDR3, the DNA is TGTGCCAGCAGCTTAGGGGATCAGCCCCAGCATTTT. This encodes CASSLGDQPQHF. The rearrangement joins TRBV7-9 to TRBJ1-5, with D unresolved. The CDR3 runs 12 residues. V lost 1 base, J lost 5 bases, and 3 bases lay in between. The germline gives CDR1 SEHNR, CDR2 FQNEAQ (reference sequence).

The gene calls are TRBV5-1 and TRBJ1-4, with unresolved D. V lost 2 bases and J 7 bases, leaving 12 bases between the germline ends. This CDR3 has 14 residues. Germline V gene data show CDR1 as SGHRS and CDR2 as YFSETQ. CDR3 region: CASSFPPLSEKLFF. Here the CDR3 DNA reads TGCGCCAGCAGCTTTCCACCCCTAAGTGAAAAACTGTTTTTT.

The V gene is TRBV19, the J gene TRBJ2-1, with TRBD2 matching 12 bases. Germline assignment: CDR1 LNHDA and CDR2 SQIVND (reference sequence). The CDR3 has 16 amino acids. V shed 10 bases and J 0 bases; nucleotides not matched to a gene: 7. The CDR3 nucleotides read TGTGCCACTCTCAGACTAGCGGGGGACTCCTACAATGAGCAGTTCTTC. Its translation: CATLRLAGDSYNEQFF.

The chain carries TRBV3-1 (or the pseudogene TRBV3-2) and TRBJ1-2; 7 nucleotides agree with TRBD1. The trim removed 1 base at V and 1 base at J, leaving 3 bases unmatched. The CDR3 length is 15 residues. The germline CDR1 and CDR2 sequences are LGHDT and YNNKEL (reference sequence). In DNA, the CDR3 is TGTGCCAGCAGCCAAGCGAGGGGGCATAACTATGGCTACACCTTC. This codes for CASSQARGHNYGYTF.

This sequence joins TRBV5-1 and TRBJ1-2; D remains ambiguous. V was trimmed by 4 bases and J by 5 bases, leaving 24 bases between them. The CDR3 loop spans 17 amino acids. Germline loops: CDR1 SGHRS, CDR2 YFSETQ. Here the CDR3 DNA reads TGCGCCAGCAGCGTGGACGCGTCGTCCGTTGCCCTTTATGGCTACACCTTC. It encodes CASSVDASSVALYGYTF.

This chain connects TRBV7-6 to TRBJ2-2; 7 bases map to TRBD2. The CDR3 contains 13 residues. Trimming took 4 bases from V and 4 from J; bases not matched to a gene: 0. Germline CDR1 reads SGHVS; CDR2 reads FNYEAQ. The CDR3 protein is CASSSGGTGELFF. In DNA form, the CDR3 reads TGTGCCAGCAGCTCGGGGGGCACCGGGGAGCTGTTTTTT.

The CDR3 region has the DNA TGTGCCAGCAGTGAAGTGAGGGTGAATTCACCCCTCCACTTT. Its protein product is CASSEVRVNSPLHF. V usage is TRBV2 and J usage is TRBJ1-6; D ambiguous. CDR1 and CDR2 from the germline V gene are SNHLY and FYNNEI. Trimming shortened V by 1 base and J by 7 bases, and 8 bases separated the two germline ends. The CDR3 is 14 residues long.

The rearrangement uses TRBV28 and TRBJ2-5; tentative D call: TRBD2 (7 bases). The CDR3 is made up of 15 amino acids. Germline V lookup: CDR1 MDHEN, CDR2 SYDVKM. V lost 2 bases, J lost 5 bases, and 15 bases lay in between. DNA for the CDR3: TGTGCCAGCAGTTTAACCCCCGGGGGGCCCGAGACCCAGTACTTC. Its protein product is CASSLTPGGPETQYF.

The chain carries TRBV14 and TRBJ2-5, with no clear D. V lost 1 base and J 5 bases, leaving 11 bases between the germline ends. CDR1 is SGHDN, CDR2 FVKESK, per germline. The CDR3 consists of 14 residues. The chain's CDR3 is CASSQGRFWETQYF. The CDR3 DNA reads as TGTGCCAGCAGCCAAGGACGGTTTTGGGAGACCCAGTACTTC.

In this sample, this clone turned up once. The chain combines TRBV7-2 with TRBJ1-1; D ambiguous. Trimming removed 5 bases at V and 3 bases at J, with 4 bases between. The CDR3 length is 11 residues. Germline CDR1 reads SGHTA; CDR2 reads FQGNSA. In nucleotides, the CDR3 is TGTGCCAGCAGCCTACACACTGAAGCTTTCTTT. Translating it yields CASSLHTEAFF.

This chain uses TRBV9 with TRBJ1-6; no reliable D call. Between the trimmed V and J ends, which lost 0 bases and 6 bases, there was a span of 10 bases. The germline CDR1 and CDR2 sequences are SGDLS and YYNGEE. The CDR3 is 15 amino acids. CDR3 protein: CASSVAAQSNSPLHF. The CDR3 DNA sequence: TGTGCCAGCAGCGTAGCTGCTCAGTCTAATTCACCCCTCCACTTT.

The J gene is TRBJ1-6, the V gene TRBV7-2; D is perhaps TRBD1 (6 bases). Trimming cost V 5 bases and J 5 bases, with 16 bases left between them. The CDR3 is made up of 16 amino acids. Germline V gene data show CDR1 as SGHTA and CDR2 as FQGNSA. CDR3 sequence (DNA): TGTGCCAGCAGCCTCGGGGGGGGGACAAATAATTCACCCCTCCACTTT. Its protein is CASSLGGGTNNSPLHF.

The chain has TRBV7-2 and TRBJ1-3; 7 bases map to TRBD1. Germline trimming cut 2 bases from V and 4 bases from J; bases unmatched to any gene: 5. The length of the CDR3 is 15 residues. Germline V gives CDR1 SGHTA, CDR2 FQGNSA. The CDR3 region has the DNA TGTGCCAGCAGCTTAACAGGGACAGTCGGAAACACCATATATTTT. It encodes CASSLTGTVGNTIYF. The full variable domain, in which reference TRBV7-2 and TRBJ1-3 provide the parts outside the CDR3, is GAGVSQSPSNKVTEKGKDVELRCDPISGHTALYWYRQSLGQGLEFLIYFQGNSAPDKSGLPSDRFSAERTGGSVSTLTIQRTQQEDSAVYLCASSLTGTVGNTIYFGEGSWLTVV.

The chain links TRBV28 to TRBJ2-1, with D maybe TRBD1 (6 bases). The CDR3 length is 15 residues. The germline V gene has CDR1 MDHEN and CDR2 SYDVKM. With 6 bases removed from V and 3 bases from J, the gap between germline ends came to 15 bases. The CDR3 sequence is CASSPQGGDYNEQFF. CDR3 DNA sequence: TGTGCCAGCAGCCCACAGGGTGGGGACTACAATGAGCAGTTCTTC. Using reference TRBV28 and TRBJ2-1 for the parts outside the CDR3, the full variable domain is DVKVTQSSRYLVKRTGEKVFLECVQDMDHENMFWYRQDPGLGLRLIYFSYDVKMKEKGDIPEGYSVSREKKERFSLILESASTNQTSMYLCASSPQGGDYNEQFFGPGTRLTVL.

The chain couples TRBV6-6 to TRBJ2-3; 9 positions match TRBD2. The CDR3 extends over 15 amino acids. The junction had 5 bases not matched to a gene; V was cut back by 7 bases and J by 0 bases. The germline CDR1 and CDR2 sequences are MNHNY and SVGAGI (reference sequence). The CDR3 coding sequence is TGTGCCAGCATGCAGCGGGGGGTTAGCACAGATACGCAGTATTTT. The encoded protein is CASMQRGVSTDTQYF.

CDR3 protein: CASSLRPLNSPLHF. DNA of the CDR3: TGTGCCAGCAGCTTAAGGCCCCTTAATTCACCCCTCCACTTT. The J gene is TRBJ1-6, the V gene TRBV7-2; no firm D call. Between the trimmed V and J ends, which lost 2 bases and 6 bases, there was a span of 8 bases. The germline gives CDR1 SGHTA, CDR2 FQGNSA. This CDR3 spans 14 amino acids.

The J gene is TRBJ2-3, the V gene TRBV9, with 11 bases that match TRBD2. This CDR3 is 16 amino acids long. CDR1 SGDLS and CDR2 YYNGEE come from the germline V gene. J lost 1 base, V lost 2 bases, and 3 bases had no gene match. The CDR3 loop reads CASSVSGGAGTDTQYF. CDR3 nucleotides: TGTGCCAGCAGCGTTAGCGGGGGGGCCGGCACAGATACGCAGTATTTT.

The rearrangement joins TRBV30 to TRBJ1-2; 7 bases map to TRBD1. J lost 3 bases, V lost 1 base, and 5 bases had no gene match. The CDR3 has 14 residues. The germline CDR1 and CDR2 sequences are GTSNPN and SVGIG (reference sequence). As DNA, the CDR3 is TGTGCCTGGAGTGGCCAAGGGGGCCACTATGGCTACACCTTC. It specifies CAWSGQGGHYGYTF. The entire variable domain, with the rest obtained from reference TRBV30 and TRBJ1-2, is as follows: SQTIHQWPATLVQPVGSPLSLECTVEGTSNPNLYWYRQAAGRGLQLLFYSVGIGQISSEVPQNLSASRPQDRQFILSSKKLLLSDSGFYLCAWSGQGGHYGYTFGSGTRLTVV.

The CDR3 DNA sequence: TGTGCCAGCATCGGAGGGTGGGTCACTGAAGCTTTCTTT. Its protein is CASIGGWVTEAFF. The chain links TRBV6-5 to TRBJ1-1, with D unclear. The V end lost 7 bases, the J end lost 4 bases, and 13 bases lay between the germline ends. The CDR3 loop spans 13 amino acids. The germline V gene has CDR1 MNHEY and CDR2 SVGAGI.

The V call is TRBV29-1, the J call TRBJ1-2, with D possibly TRBD1 on 5 matching bases. V lost 6 bases to trimming and J lost 4 bases, with 12 bases between them. The CDR3 spans 12 residues. Germline V CDR1 and CDR2: SQVTM, ANQGSEA. CDR3 residues: CSVDQDSYGYTF. The CDR3 DNA reads TGCAGCGTGGACCAAGACAGCTATGGCTACACCTTC.

The chain combines TRBV14 with TRBJ2-7, with a possible D match to TRBD2 (6 bases). The CDR3 totals 15 residues. The V gene's germline CDR1 is SGHDN and CDR2 FVKESK. V was cut by 3 bases and J by 0 bases, with 12 bases left in between. For the CDR3, the DNA is TGTGCCAGCAGCCAGGGGCGGGGCCGCTCCTACGAGCAGTACTTC. It specifies CASSQGRGRSYEQYF.